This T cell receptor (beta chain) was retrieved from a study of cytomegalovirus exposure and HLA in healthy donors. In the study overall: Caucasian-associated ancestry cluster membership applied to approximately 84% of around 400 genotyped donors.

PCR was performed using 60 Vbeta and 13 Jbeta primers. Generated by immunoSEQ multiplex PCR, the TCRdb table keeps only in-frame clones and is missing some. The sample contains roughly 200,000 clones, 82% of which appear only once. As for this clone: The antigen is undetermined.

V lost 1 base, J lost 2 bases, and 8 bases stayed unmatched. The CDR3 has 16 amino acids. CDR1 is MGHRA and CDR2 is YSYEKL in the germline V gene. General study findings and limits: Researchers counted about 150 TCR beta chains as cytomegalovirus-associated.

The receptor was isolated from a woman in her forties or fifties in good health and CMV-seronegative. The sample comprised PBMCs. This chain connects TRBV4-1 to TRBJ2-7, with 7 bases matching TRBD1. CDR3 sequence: CASSQGGTVGTYEQYF. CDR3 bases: TGCGCCAGCAGCCAAGGTGGGACAGTCGGGACCTACGAGCAGTACTTC.